Sequencing of this T cell receptor beta chain was carried out in a study of blood T cell repertoires in COVID-19 (dated by TCRdb to 2018 to 2020). As for the study more broadly: Samples covering the acute and convalescent phases of COVID-19 were provided by collaborators in the United States, Italy and Spain. The prospective study material was composed of cDNA or gDNA derived from T cells, B-cell-depleted T cells, or PBMCs. Subjects who had been exposed to COVID-19, were actively infected with it, or had recovered from it provided the deeply sampled blood TCRbeta repertoires that made up the dataset. A freely available public database, intended as a resource for researchers studying the immune response to SARS-CoV-2, is where the repertoires were released. The samples were drawn from the first 160 participants of the ongoing ImmuneRACE study and from 1,200 or so subjects provided by 6 global collaborators. A de-identified subject ID, COVID-19 status, age in years and sex were almost always included in the sample metadata. Where available, HLA class I and class II types were obtained from metadata supplied by the sample provider rather than from assay-based typing.

The germline ends are 21 bases apart after V is trimmed by 6 bases and J by 7 bases. Based on the germline V gene, the CDR1 and CDR2 sequences are MDHEN and SYDVKM. The CDR3 goes from the cysteine to the phenylalanine over 16 residues. The CDR3 DNA has 48 bases and is translated from base 1. Details on this clone: No cognate antigen has been identified for it. The input lacks base qualities; no much larger clone sits a single base away. The same CDR3 also results from other DNA sequences found in this sample.

The study at large found these results: Clinical and demographic metadata were provided uncurated, with the amount varying by source and participant.

Participants in the prospective study were aged about 18 to 100 years, lived in under 30 United States geographic areas, and enrolled through a virtual design. In the prospective study, participants were assigned to cohorts based on the clinical history participants reported in a screening survey and a study questionnaire. In the prospective study, mobile phlebotomists collected whole blood, serum and a nasopharyngeal or oropharyngeal swab from each participant. Prospective study participants could optionally give additional blood draws and questionnaires over an approximately 2-month period. Before DNA extraction, blood samples from the prospective study were shipped at room temperature or frozen. TCRbeta CDR3 regions were amplified from genomic DNA using the immunoSEQ Assay, a bias-controlled multiplex PCR. The authors' analysis ran thus. The number of nucleated cells in each sample was estimated from the amplification of reference gene primers within the assay. Sequence reads were collapsed and filtered to measure the absolute abundance of every unique TCRbeta CDR3 rearrangement. For each sample, productive Simpson clonality was calculated as the square root of Simpson's diversity index across productive rearrangements. Imported from immuneACCESS, the table was reduced by TCRdb to in-frame sequences with V and J called. These copies leave out some clones; in studies compared against another copy, an unresolved V gene accounts for under half, and the cause of the remainder is not known. V and J calls and clone size are those listed in that table; D and trimming were worked out from the DNA. This sample gives 250,000 or so clones in total; approximately 90% of them show up just once. The top ten hold roughly 4.3% of the sample.

The TCR sequence derives from a woman in her 30s with acute COVID-19. The sequenced sample was PBMCs or T cells enriched from blood (not recorded which). The sequence joins TRBV28 to TRBJ1-4; 6 matching bases give a weak D call of TRBD1. CDR3 protein: CASSKLPGKGGEKLFF. Here is the DNA: TGTGCCAGCAGCAAATTACCCGGCAAAGGGGGTGAAAAACTGTTTTTT. The CDR3, completed at both ends by the reference TRBV28 and TRBJ1-4 genes, gives the full variable domain DVKVTQSSRYLVKRTGEKVFLECVQDMDHENMFWYRQDPGLGLRLIYFSYDVKMKEKGDIPEGYSVSREKKERFSLILESASTNQTSMYLCASSKLPGKGGEKLFFGSGTQLSVL.